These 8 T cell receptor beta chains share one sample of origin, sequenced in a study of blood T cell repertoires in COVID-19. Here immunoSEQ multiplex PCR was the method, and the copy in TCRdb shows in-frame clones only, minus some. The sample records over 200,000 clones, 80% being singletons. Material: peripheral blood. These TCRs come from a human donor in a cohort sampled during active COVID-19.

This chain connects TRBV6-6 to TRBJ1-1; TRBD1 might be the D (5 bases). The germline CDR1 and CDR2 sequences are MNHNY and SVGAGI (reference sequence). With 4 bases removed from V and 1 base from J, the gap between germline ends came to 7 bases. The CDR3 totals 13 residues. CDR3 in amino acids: CASSWGGNTEAFF. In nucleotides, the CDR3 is TGTGCCAGCAGTTGGGGCGGGAACACTGAAGCTTTCTTT.

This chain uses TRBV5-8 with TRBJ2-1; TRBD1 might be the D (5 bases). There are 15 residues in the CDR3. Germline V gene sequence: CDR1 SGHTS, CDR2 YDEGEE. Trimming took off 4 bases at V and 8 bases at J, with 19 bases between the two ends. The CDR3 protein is CASSLFRAIGDEQFF. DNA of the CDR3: TGTGCCAGCAGCCTCTTTCGAGCGATAGGGGATGAGCAGTTCTTC.

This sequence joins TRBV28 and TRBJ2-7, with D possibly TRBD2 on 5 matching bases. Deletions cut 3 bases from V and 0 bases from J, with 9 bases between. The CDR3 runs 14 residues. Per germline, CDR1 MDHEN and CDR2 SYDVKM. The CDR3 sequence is CASSLVGSSYEQYF. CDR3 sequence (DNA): TGTGCCAGCAGTTTGGTGGGGAGCTCCTACGAGCAGTACTTC.

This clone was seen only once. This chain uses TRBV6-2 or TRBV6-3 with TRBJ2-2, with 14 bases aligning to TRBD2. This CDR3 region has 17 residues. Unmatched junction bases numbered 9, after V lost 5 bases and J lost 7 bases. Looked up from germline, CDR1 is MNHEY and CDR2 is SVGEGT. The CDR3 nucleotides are TGTGCCAGCAGTGACGGGACTAGCGGGAGCTGGGTCGGGGAGCTGTTTTTT. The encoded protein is CASSDGTSGSWVGELFF.

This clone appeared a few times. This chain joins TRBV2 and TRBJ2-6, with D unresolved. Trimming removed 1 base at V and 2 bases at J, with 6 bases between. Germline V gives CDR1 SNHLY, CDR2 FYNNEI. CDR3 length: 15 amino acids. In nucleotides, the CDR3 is TGTGCCAGCAGTGAAGAGAGCACTGGGGCCAACGTCCTGACTTTC. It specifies CASSEESTGANVLTF.

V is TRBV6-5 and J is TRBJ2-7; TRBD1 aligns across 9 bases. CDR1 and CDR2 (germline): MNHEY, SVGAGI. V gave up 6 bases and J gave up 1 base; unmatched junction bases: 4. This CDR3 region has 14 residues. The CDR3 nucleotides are TGTGCCAGCAGGGGACAGGGCCCATCCTACGAGCAGTACTTC. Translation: CASRGQGPSYEQYF.

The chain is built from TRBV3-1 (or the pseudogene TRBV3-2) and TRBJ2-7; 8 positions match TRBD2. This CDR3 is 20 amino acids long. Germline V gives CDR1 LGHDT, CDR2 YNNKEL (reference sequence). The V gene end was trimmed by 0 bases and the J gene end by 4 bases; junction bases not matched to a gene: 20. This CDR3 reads CASSQDESSSSAGGGYEQYF. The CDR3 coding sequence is TGTGCCAGCAGCCAAGATGAATCCTCCTCTTCGGCGGGAGGTGGGTACGAGCAGTACTTC.

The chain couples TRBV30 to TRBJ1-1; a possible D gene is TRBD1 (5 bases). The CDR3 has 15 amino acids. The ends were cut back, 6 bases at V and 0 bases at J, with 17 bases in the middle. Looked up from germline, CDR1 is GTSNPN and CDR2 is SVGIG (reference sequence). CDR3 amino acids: CACKTHRGMNTEAFF. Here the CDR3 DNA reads TGTGCCTGCAAAACCCATCGGGGGATGAACACTGAAGCTTTCTTT.